This T cell receptor (beta chain) was sequenced during a study of technical replicates of blood from a few donors. Assay: immunoSEQ multiplex PCR; the TCRdb copy retains only in-frame clones and omits some. The sample consists of just over 75,000 clones, about 92% of them appearing once. CDR1 and CDR2 (germline): SGHTA, FQGTGA. Trimming took 4 bases from V and 3 from J; bases not matched to a gene: 4. This CDR3 comprises 17 residues. This TCR was sampled from a human donor in good health. Sequencing used T cells isolated from PBMCs. The V and J genes are TRBV7-3 and TRBJ2-2, with TRBD2 matching over 14 bases. The CDR3: CASSWGLAGEHTGELFF. The CDR3 DNA reads as TGTGCCAGCAGCTGGGGACTAGCGGGAGAACACACCGGGGAGCTGTTTTTT. Based on the CDR3 plus reference TRBV7-3 and TRBJ2-2, the full variable domain is GAGVSQTPSNKVTEKGKYVELRCDPISGHTALYWYRQSLGQGPEFLIYFQGTGAADDSGLPNDRFFAVRPEGSVSTLKIQRTERGDSAVYLCASSWGLAGEHTGELFFGEGSRLTVL.